This TCR beta chain derives from a study of T cell responses to AZD1222 COVID-19 vaccine. Study-wide results and caveats: Within unmutated variant regions lay the reported targets of nearly half of spike-specific TCRs. Just a handful of AZD1222 recipients tested seropositive at baseline. Spike was spanned by vaccine-associated CD4 TCRs, which were dominant at 160-218 and 743-854.

For this clone: Its target is not known.

This table comes from immunoSEQ multiplex PCR, and its TCRdb copy is limited to in-frame clones, with some not included. The sample lists some 130,000 clones, roughly 91% occurring once. Material: peripheral blood, obtained 28 days after the second AZD1222 dose. This sequence was found in an adult who received the AZD1222 COVID-19 vaccine.

The CDR3 region has the DNA TGTGCCAGCAGTTTCGGACCGGGACTAGCGGGAGGGCCCTACGAGCAGTACTTC. It specifies CASSFGPGLAGGPYEQYF. The genes are TRBV28 and TRBJ2-7; 16 bases are shared with TRBD2. J gave up 2 bases and V 3 bases, and 7 bases lay outside the gene matches. The germline gives CDR1 MDHEN, CDR2 SYDVKM. The CDR3 spans 18 residues.